These T cell receptor beta chains were read from a single sample in a study of blood T cell repertoires in COVID-19. The assay was immunoSEQ multiplex PCR, and TCRdb's table has in-frame clones only and misses some. The data contain 35,000 to 45,000 clones, almost 95% of them singletons. Sequenced input: peripheral blood. These receptors originate from a man aged 45-65 years with active COVID-19. CDR3s include the opening cysteine and the closing phenylalanine or tryptophan. The D gene is left open where the match is weak. Some rows mark clone size as missing; the rest say once, few, many or name a class of expanded clone.

>.|TRBJ1-3|TRBV11-2|.
TGTGCCAGCAGCTCGGACGGACTGAGCTCTGGAAACACCATATATTTT
CASSSDGLSSGNTIYF
>.|TRBJ2-1|TRBV30|.
TGTGCCTGGAGCGCCCAGCTTCAAGGATCACAGGGATTCGGCTACAATGAGCAGTTCTTC
CAWSAQLQGSQGFGYNEQFF
>.|TRBJ2-7|TRBV11-1|TRBD1
TGTGCCTTAGGAAGGACAGGGGGCCTGTACGAGCAGTACTTC
CALGRTGGLYEQYF
>.|TRBJ2-3|TRBV6-1|TRBD2
TGTGCCAGCAGTGGGGTGGCAGGGTGGTCTAGCGGGGGCCTCACAGATACGCAGTATTTT
CASSGVAGWSSGGLTDTQYF
>.|TRBJ2-2|TRBV7-2|.
TGTGCCAGCAGCTTTTCGTCCGGGGAGCTGTTTTTT
CASSFSSGELFF
>.|TRBJ2-1|TRBV3-1/TRBV3-2|TRBD2
TGTGCCAGCAGCCAACCCGTTACTAGCGGGGGTTACAATGAGCAGTTCTTC
CASSQPVTSGGYNEQFF
>.|TRBJ1-2|TRBV5-5|.
TGTGCCAGCACCAACGGGAACAGTGTAAACTATGGCTACACCTTC
CASTNGNSVNYGYTF
>.|TRBJ2-2|TRBV30|.
TGTGCCTGGAGTCCTCGCGGGGGCGGGATCGGGGAGCTGTTTTTT
CAWSPRGGGIGELFF
>once|TRBJ1-6|TRBV28|.
TGTGCCAGCAGTAGTGGACAGAACTATAATTCACCCCTCCACTTT
CASSSGQNYNSPLHF
>once|TRBJ1-1|TRBV6-5|TRBD1
TGTGCCAGCAGGTCCCAGATAGACAGGGGAGCTTTCTTT
CASRSQIDRGAFF
>.|TRBJ2-6|TRBV5-1|TRBD1
TGCGCCAGCAGCGCCAGGGGGCGGCCTGGGGCCAACGTCCTGACTTTC
CASSARGRPGANVLTF
>.|TRBJ1-4|TRBV5-1|TRBD1
TGCGCCAGCAGCTTGGCGGGACAGATCGATGAAAAACTGTTTTTT
CASSLAGQIDEKLFF
>.|TRBJ1-6|TRBV4-1|.
TGCGCCAGCAGCCAAGATCGCGGGGCAGGGTCGTCCTATAATTCACCCCTCCACTTT
CASSQDRGAGSSYNSPLHF
>.|TRBJ1-4|TRBV9|.
TGTGCCAGCAGCGTGGGGCAGGGAGGAGAAAAACTGTTTTTT
CASSVGQGGEKLFF
>medium-sized|TRBJ1-1|TRBV19|.
TGTGCCAGTAACCTAGTTTCCAGGGACACTGAAGCTTTCTTT
CASNLVSRDTEAFF
>.|TRBJ2-7|TRBV28|.
TGTGCCAGCAGTTTAGGGGCGGACAGCAACCAGTACTTC
CASSLGADSNQYF
>.|TRBJ2-7|TRBV5-1|.
TGCGCCAGCAGCTTGGGTGTCGACGTACGAGGCGAGCAGTACTTC
CASSLGVDVRGEQYF
>once|TRBJ2-1|TRBV4-1|.
TGCGCCAGCAGCCAAGCACTGGGGACACGATACAATGAGCAGTTCTTC
CASSQALGTRYNEQFF
>.|TRBJ1-5|TRBV28|.
TGTGCCAGCAGTCCACATCGGGACATCATAAAGCCCCAGCATTTT
CASSPHRDIIKPQHF
>.|TRBJ2-1|TRBV5-6|TRBD2
TGTGCCAGCAGCCCCGGACTAGCTGCCTACAATGAGCAGTTCTTC
CASSPGLAAYNEQFF
>.|TRBJ2-1|TRBV7-8|TRBD1
TGTGCCAGCAGCTCAGGGACAGGCGGTGAGCAGTTCTTC
CASSSGTGGEQFF
>.|TRBJ2-1|TRBV7-2|.
TGTGCCAGCAGCCCAGGGAACCCCTACAATGAGCAGTTCTTC
CASSPGNPYNEQFF
>.|TRBJ2-1|TRBV10-2|TRBD2
TGCGCCAGCAGTCCAGCGGGAGGGTACAATGAGCAGTTCTTC
CASSPAGGYNEQFF
>.|TRBJ1-2|TRBV25-1|.
TGTGCCAGCAGTGTTTGGGACCGAGGGGGCTATGGCTACACCTTC
CASSVWDRGGYGYTF
>.|TRBJ2-7|TRBV10-3|TRBD2
TGTGCCGCGGGAGGGGGCGGTACCTACGAGCAGTACTTC
CAAGGGGTYEQYF
>.|TRBJ2-5|TRBV6-1|.
TGTGCCAGCAGTGAAATGCACTCTTCCACCCAAGAGACCCAGTACTTC
CASSEMHSSTQETQYF
>.|TRBJ1-1|TRBV5-1|TRBD1
TGCGCCAGCAGCTTGGAATCTTCGGCGAGGGACAGGGGTGACGGAGCTTTCTTT
CASSLESSARDRGDGAFF
>.|TRBJ2-3|TRBV11-2|.
TGTGCCAGCAGAGATACTAGAGGGAGCCCAGATACGCAGTATTTT
CASRDTRGSPDTQYF
>.|TRBJ1-5|TRBV19|TRBD1
TGTGCCAGTAGTGGGACAGGGAGGCAGCCCCAGCATTTT
CASSGTGRQPQHF
>.|TRBJ2-5|TRBV9|TRBD2
TGTGCCAGCAGTCGCGGGACACCCGTGGGACTAGCGGGAACCGGAACCGAGACCCAGTACTTC
CASSRGTPVGLAGTGTETQYF
>.|TRBJ1-1|TRBV5-1|.
TGCGCCAGCAGCGTGGGACACCAGAACACTGAAGCTTTCTTT
CASSVGHQNTEAFF
>.|TRBJ2-7|TRBV28|TRBD1
TGTGCCAGCAGCCTGACGAGGACAGGGACTGGCTACGAGCAGTACTTC
CASSLTRTGTGYEQYF
>few|TRBJ1-5|TRBV9|.
TGTGCCAGCAGCGCTCTGTGTCAGCCCCAGCATTTT
CASSALCQPQHF
>once|TRBJ2-2|TRBV7-2|TRBD2
TGTGCCAGCAGCTTCGGACTAGCGGGAGTGGCGAACACCGGGGAGCTGTTTTTT
CASSFGLAGVANTGELFF
>once|TRBJ2-1|TRBV5-1|TRBD2
TGCGCCAGCACCCCTGGTTCGGGAGGCTTATACAATGAGCAGTTCTTC
CASTPGSGGLYNEQFF
>.|TRBJ1-2|TRBV5-1|.
TGCGCCAGCAGCTTGGTGTCGGCTAACTATGGCTACACCTTC
CASSLVSANYGYTF
>.|TRBJ2-1|TRBV19|.
TGTGCCAGTAGTATGTTTCCCGCTCGGGAGCAGTTCTTC
CASSMFPAREQFF
>few|TRBJ1-5|TRBV24-1|.
TGTGCCACCGCCCCAGGAAGGGAGGTAGGTCAGCCCCAGCATTTT
CATAPGREVGQPQHF
>once|TRBJ2-3|TRBV18|.
TGTGCCAGCTCACTCACCGTAGAGACAGTTACCTCTAGCACAGATACGCAGTATTTT
CASSLTVETVTSSTDTQYF
>.|TRBJ1-1|TRBV14|.
TGTGCCAGCAGCCTCAGGGTTGTGGGCACTGAAGCTTTCTTT
CASSLRVVGTEAFF
>.|TRBJ2-7|TRBV28|TRBD2
TGTGCCAGCAGTTTCCCGACTAGCGGGAGCCACGAGCAGTACTTC
CASSFPTSGSHEQYF
>.|TRBJ2-1|TRBV5-1|.
TGCGCCAGCTCGGCGGGTATATCCTACAATGAGCAGTTCTTC
CASSAGISYNEQFF
>.|TRBJ1-6|TRBV2|TRBD1
TGTGCCACCCGGGACAGGACCAGCTCCTATAATTCACCCCTCCACTTT
CATRDRTSSYNSPLHF
>.|TRBJ2-7|TRBV27|TRBD2
TGTGCCAGCGGGACTACGCGAACCTACGAGCAGTACTTC
CASGTTRTYEQYF